The 2 T cell receptor beta chains presented below share a single source sample, sequenced in a study of regulatory T cells in long-lasting Graves disease. Specified time point: newly diagnosed GD, antithyroid drugs for less than 3 months. There was RNA extracted from PBMCs, and the TCR library was made from it. TCR beta libraries were built with iRepertoire HTBI primers and Arm-PCR of CDR3 regions. TCRdb ran MiXCR on the multiplex PCR reads and lists one entry per CDR3 protein. The repertoire holds roughly 500,000 distinct CDR3 sequences, with about 11% as singletons. These data were likewise used in another study, on T cells in Graves' hyperthyroidism and ophthalmopathy.

The sequencing used peripheral blood mononuclear cells (PBMCs), collected at new diagnosis, from a patient treated with antithyroid drugs. The source is a woman aged 25 to 39 with Graves disease.

In this sample, this clonotype turned up many times. This rearrangement joins TRBV2 to TRBJ1-3; D gene uncertain. V shed 5 bases and J shed 0 bases, with 8 bases lying between them. Germline lookup yields CDR1 SNHLY and CDR2 FYNNEI. This CDR3 comprises 14 residues. CDR3 sequence (DNA): TGTGCCAGCAGTTTCATACTCTCTGGAAACACCATATATTTT. Translating it yields CASSFILSGNTIYF.

Many counts were recorded for this clonotype. This chain connects TRBV20-1 to TRBJ1-4; D is possibly TRBD1 (6 bases). Per the germline V gene, CDR1 is DFQATT and CDR2 is SNEGSKA (reference sequence). Trimming removed 6 bases at V and 7 bases at J, with 21 bases between. This CDR3 is built from 15 residues. This chain's CDR3 is CSARGGPGPSEKLFF. Written as DNA, the CDR3 is TGCAGTGCCCGAGGGGGGCCGGGGCCGAGTGAAAAACTGTTTTTT.